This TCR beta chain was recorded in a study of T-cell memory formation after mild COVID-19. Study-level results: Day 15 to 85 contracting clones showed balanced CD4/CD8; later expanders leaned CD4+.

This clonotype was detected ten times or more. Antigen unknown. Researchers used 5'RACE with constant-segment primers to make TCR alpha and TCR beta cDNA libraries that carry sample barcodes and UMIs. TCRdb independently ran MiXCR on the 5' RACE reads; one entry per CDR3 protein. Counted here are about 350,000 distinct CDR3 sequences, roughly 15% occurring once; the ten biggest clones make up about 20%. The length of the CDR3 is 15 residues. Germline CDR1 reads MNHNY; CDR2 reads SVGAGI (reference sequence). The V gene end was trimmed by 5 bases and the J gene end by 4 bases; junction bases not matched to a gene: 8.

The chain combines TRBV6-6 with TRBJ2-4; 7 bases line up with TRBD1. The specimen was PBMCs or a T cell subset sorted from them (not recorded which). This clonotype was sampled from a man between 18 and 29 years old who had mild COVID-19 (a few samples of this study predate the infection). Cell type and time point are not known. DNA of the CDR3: TGTGCCAGCAGTCTATCGGGACAGACAAAAAACATTCAGTACTTC. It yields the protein CASSLSGQTKNIQYF.